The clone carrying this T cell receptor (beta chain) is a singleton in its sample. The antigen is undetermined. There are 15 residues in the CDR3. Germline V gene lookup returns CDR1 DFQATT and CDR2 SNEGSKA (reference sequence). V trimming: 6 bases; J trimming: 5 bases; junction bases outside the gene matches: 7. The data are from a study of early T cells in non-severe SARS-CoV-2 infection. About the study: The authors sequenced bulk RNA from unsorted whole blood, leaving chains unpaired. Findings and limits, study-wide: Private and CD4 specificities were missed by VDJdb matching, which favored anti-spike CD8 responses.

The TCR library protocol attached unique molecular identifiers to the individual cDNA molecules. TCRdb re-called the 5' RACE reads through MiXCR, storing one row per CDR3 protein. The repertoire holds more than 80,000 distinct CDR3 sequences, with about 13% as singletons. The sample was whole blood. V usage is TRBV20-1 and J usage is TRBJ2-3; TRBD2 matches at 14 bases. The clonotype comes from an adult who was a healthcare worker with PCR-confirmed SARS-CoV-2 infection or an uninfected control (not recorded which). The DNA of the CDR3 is TGCAGTGCCCCCCGACTAGCGGGGGGGCAAGATACGCAGTATTTT. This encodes CSAPRLAGGQDTQYF.